The 18 T cell receptor beta chains below all came from one sample that was sequenced in a study of T-cell reconstitution after alpha-beta-depleted transplantation in children. Unique molecular identifiers were incorporated into the prepared TCRbeta library. MiXCR was run by TCRdb on the PCR reads, yielding one entry per CDR3 protein. The data contain over 45,000 distinct CDR3 sequences, about 9% of them seen just once; the ten biggest clones take up roughly 29%. The specimen comprised PBMCs, mostly from graft donor cells, sampled 60 days after TCRalphabeta/CD19-depleted stem cell transplant. These receptor sequences come from a male patient aged 2-15 years who had a stem cell transplant for chronic granulomatous disease, so the T cells may come from the graft donor.

This clonotype was observed many times. This chain links TRBV29-1 with TRBJ2-7, with 7 bases identical to TRBD2. This CDR3 has 14 residues. Germline CDR1 SQVTM, CDR2 ANQGSEA. The ends lost 1 base at V and 3 bases at J; junction bases unmatched: 6. In DNA form, the CDR3 reads TGCAGCGTTGAAGGGGGGGGTTCGGGCTACGAGCAGTACTTC. Its translation is CSVEGGGSGYEQYF.

This clonotype was counted between two and nine times. This sequence joins TRBV6-5 and TRBJ2-6, with no clear D. Germline loops: CDR1 MNHEY, CDR2 SVGAGI. V lost 2 bases, J lost 5 bases, and 19 bases lay in between. This CDR3 is built from 18 residues. CDR3: CASSYLVAGSRRANVLTF. The CDR3 DNA sequence: TGTGCCAGCAGTTACCTAGTGGCAGGCTCCCGAAGGGCCAACGTCCTGACTTTC.

This clonotype has a count of ten or more. The V gene is TRBV12-3 or TRBV12-4, the J gene TRBJ1-6; TRBD1 agrees at 7 bases. V lost 5 bases and J lost 6; bases outside the gene matches: 4. This CDR3 is built from 14 residues. The CDR3, as DNA: TGTGCCAGCAGTCCGGGACAGAGTAATTCACCCCTCCACTTT. As protein: CASSPGQSNSPLHF.

This clonotype was observed a few times. V is TRBV10-1 and J is TRBJ2-3; 8 bases line up with TRBD2. This CDR3 is 14 amino acids long. J gave up 3 bases and V 6 bases, and 5 bases lay outside the gene matches. In germline, CDR1 is WNHNN, CDR2 SYGVQD (reference sequence). The CDR3 nucleotides are TGCGCCAGCAGAAGCGGGAGCGATACAGATACGCAGTATTTT. Translating gives CASRSGSDTDTQYF.

The rearrangement uses TRBV12-3 or TRBV12-4 and TRBJ2-7, with 12 bases identical to TRBD2. The CDR3 totals 20 residues. The ends lost 6 bases at V and 1 base at J; junction bases unmatched: 19. CDR3 coding DNA: TGTGCCAGCAGCCGCGGGACTAGCGGGCCAGAATCGACCCTATCCTACGAGCAGTACTTC. Residues: CASSRGTSGPESTLSYEQYF.

This clonotype was recorded at least ten times. The V gene is TRBV4-1, the J gene TRBJ2-3, with D hard to call. V was clipped by 4 bases and J by 2 bases, with 4 bases between them. This CDR3 spans 12 amino acids. Looked up from germline, CDR1 is MGHRA and CDR2 is YSYEKL. The CDR3 DNA sequence: TGCGCCAGCAGCCCAGACACAGATACGCAGTATTTT. Translated: CASSPDTDTQYF.

This chain uses TRBV3-1 with TRBJ2-3; 11 bases are a match to TRBD2. Germline CDR1 is LGHDT and CDR2 is YNNKEL (reference sequence). The CDR3 is 19 amino acids. Trimming took 1 base from V and 4 from J; bases not matched to a gene: 13. The CDR3 nucleotides read TGTGCCAGCAGCCAAGGGGGGCCGGAGGGACTAGCGGCTCCAGATACGCAGTATTTT. It is translated as CASSQGGPEGLAAPDTQYF.

There are a few counts of this clonotype. The chain links TRBV27 to TRBJ2-4; D is unresolved. The germline V and J ends were trimmed by 2 bases and 16 bases, with 18 bases remaining between them. Germline values: CDR1 MNHEY, CDR2 SMNVEV (reference sequence). This CDR3 has 13 amino acids. CDR3: CASSLGRTSHLYF. CDR3 DNA: TGTGCCAGCAGTTTAGGGCGGACCAGTCATCTCTACTTC.

This clonotype turned up a few times. This sequence joins TRBV27 and TRBJ2-2; 9 bases are shared with TRBD1. CDR1 MNHEY and CDR2 SMNVEV come from the germline V gene (reference sequence). The CDR3 is made up of 16 amino acids. The V and J ends lost 8 bases and 7 bases, in that order; junction bases with no gene match: 14. The CDR3 here is CASGLQGALRIGELFF. CDR3 sequence (DNA): TGTGCCAGCGGGTTACAGGGGGCGCTGAGAATCGGGGAGCTGTTTTTT.

This clonotype was observed many times. The chain combines TRBV20-1 with TRBJ2-7, with D perhaps being TRBD1 or TRBD2 (5 bases each). Germline V gives CDR1 DFQATT, CDR2 SNEGSKA (reference sequence). Between the trimmed V and J ends, which lost 0 bases and 0 bases, there was a span of 18 bases. The CDR3 is 17 residues long. CDR3 coding DNA: TGCAGTGCTAGAGATTGGGGGACGCGTTGGAGCTCCTACGAGCAGTACTTC. As protein: CSARDWGTRWSSYEQYF.

At least ten counts were recorded for this clonotype. The chain combines TRBV27 with TRBJ2-1, with 13 positions matching TRBD2. Germline V gene lookup returns CDR1 MNHEY and CDR2 SMNVEV (reference sequence). After removal of 5 bases from V and 8 bases from J, the junction contained 9 bases not matched to a gene. There are 16 residues in the CDR3. The DNA of the CDR3 is TGTGCCAGCAGTCAAGGGACTAGCGGGATTAGCGATGAGCAGTTCTTC. Its protein product is CASSQGTSGISDEQFF.

Many counts were recorded for this clonotype. The chain couples TRBV6-5 to TRBJ2-3; TRBD2 matches at 10 bases. Germline V gene lookup returns CDR1 MNHEY and CDR2 SVGAGI. Trimming removed 7 bases from V and 5 bases from J; junction bases left unmatched: 15. The CDR3 covers 17 residues. As DNA, the CDR3 is TGTGCCAGCACCCCCAGGGGTCTAGCGGGAGCCGTAGATACGCAGTATTTT. Its protein is CASTPRGLAGAVDTQYF.

This clonotype is large in the sample. V is TRBV5-1 and J is TRBJ2-7; D perhaps matches TRBD1 (6 bases). The V gene's germline CDR1 is SGHRS and CDR2 YFSETQ. V shed 4 bases and J shed 3 bases, with 17 bases lying between them. This CDR3 is 15 amino acids long. Written as DNA, the CDR3 is TGCGCCAGCAGCCCACTGGGGGCAGACTACTACGAGCAGTACTTC. It translates to CASSPLGADYYEQYF.

The sample holds many counts of this clonotype. V usage is TRBV6-5 and J usage is TRBJ1-2, with 7 bases fitting TRBD1. V shed 6 bases and J 2 bases; nucleotides not matched to a gene: 9. The CDR3 is made up of 15 amino acids. Germline lookup yields CDR1 MNHEY and CDR2 SVGAGI. CDR3 DNA: TGTGCCAGCAGGACTGACAGGGAACCAAACTATGGCTACACCTTC. The encoded protein is CASRTDREPNYGYTF.

This clonotype was seen many times. The V gene is TRBV19, the J gene TRBJ2-1; 8 bases are a match to TRBD2. The CDR3 totals 15 residues. Germline CDR1 is LNHDA and CDR2 is SQIVND (reference sequence). V gave up 9 bases and J gave up 2 bases; unmatched junction bases: 9. The CDR3 DNA reads as TGTGCCAGCTCCATAGCGGGAACAACCTACAATGAGCAGTTCTTC. Translation gives CASSIAGTTYNEQFF.

This clonotype has just a few counts. The chain joins TRBV7-2 to TRBJ2-5; D perhaps matches TRBD2 (5 bases). Germline V CDR1 and CDR2: SGHTA, FQGNSA. The length of the CDR3 is 14 residues. Deletions cut 1 base from V and 5 bases from J, with 11 bases between. The DNA for the CDR3 is TGTGCCAGCAGCTTAGGGGAGACCTGTGAGACCCAGTACTTC. It encodes CASSLGETCETQYF.

This clonotype has ten or more counts. The chain combines TRBV27 with TRBJ2-7; 10 bases match TRBD2. V was clipped by 5 bases and J by 4 bases; unmatched bases: 17. The CDR3 consists of 18 residues. Germline values: CDR1 MNHEY, CDR2 SMNVEV (reference sequence). The CDR3 sequence is CASSQNTLAGGNSYEQYF. The DNA of the CDR3 is TGTGCCAGCAGTCAAAACACTTTAGCGGGAGGAAATTCATACGAGCAGTACTTC.

This clonotype was picked up many times. The chain uses TRBV25-1 and TRBJ2-7; D is possibly TRBD1 (6 bases). Trimming took 4 bases from V and 3 from J, leaving 7 bases between them. The CDR3 consists of 12 residues. The germline gives CDR1 MGHDK, CDR2 SYGVNS. CDR3 coding DNA: TGTGCCAGCAGTGGACAGGTCTACGAGCAGTACTTC. This sequence encodes CASSGQVYEQYF.